The clone carrying this T cell receptor (beta chain) has just a few counts. The target antigen is unknown. This sample stems from a study of neurological immune-mediated disorders. General study points: The greatest degree of TCR clonal expansion was observed in HTLV-1-associated myelopathy, with the lowest in multiple sclerosis, below that of healthy controls.

The cDNA was generated through 5'RACE incorporating 10-nucleotide random UMIs. MiXCR was run by TCRdb on the 5' RACE reads, yielding one entry per CDR3 protein. The sample lists about 76,000 distinct CDR3 sequences, approximately 17% seen once, with 15% to 17% in the top ten. This CDR3 is built from 15 residues. J was trimmed by 4 bases and V by 5 bases; bases with no gene match: 7. The unsorted libraries were produced from 2 million PBMCs held at -80 C. What was sequenced was PBMCs. The V and J genes are TRBV12-3 or TRBV12-4 and TRBJ1-2; 10 nucleotides line up with TRBD1. This receptor was obtained from a woman between 40 and 50 years old in good health. CDR3 DNA: TGTGCCAGCAGTGCCCTGGGACAGGGGTCCTATGGCTACACCTTC. Encoded protein: CASSALGQGSYGYTF.